These 23 T cell receptor beta chains came from one sample sequenced in a study of tumor-infiltrating lymphocytes in primary liver carcinoma. The authors took blood RNA from unsorted whole blood and also extracted germline DNA. A primer matching the constant region was used to make TCR beta cDNA from 500 to 600 ng of total RNA. Three-round nested multiplex PCR performed with slightly modified ARM-PCR produced the TCR beta libraries. The opening two PCR rounds, nine to eleven cycles each, paired TRBV1-TRBV30 forward primers with a C-beta reverse primer. MiXCR, applied by TCRdb to the multiplex PCR reads, yields one record per CDR3 protein. The sample lists some 180,000 distinct CDR3 sequences; about 55% were seen once. Sequencing was carried out using peripheral blood. These receptors all come from a man aged 40-50 years with primary liver carcinoma and hepatitis B virus infection.

At least ten counts were recorded for this clonotype. The chain employs TRBV29-1 and TRBJ2-2, with D possibly being TRBD1 (5 bases). Germline loops: CDR1 SQVTM, CDR2 ANQGSEA. The CDR3 loop spans 14 amino acids. The V gene lost 5 bases and the J gene lost 0 bases, with 10 bases spanning the gap. CDR3 nucleotide sequence: TGCAGCGTTCCAGGGTCTTCGAACACCGGGGAGCTGTTTTTT. It is translated as CSVPGSSNTGELFF.

This clonotype came up a few times. The V call is TRBV6-6, the J call TRBJ2-1; TRBD2 matches at 8 bases. The germline V gene encodes CDR1 MNHNY and CDR2 SVGAGI (reference sequence). The CDR3 contains 14 residues. V was pared by 8 bases and J by 10 bases, with 13 bases of the junction left unmatched. This chain's CDR3 is CASRFRDGGGEQFF. Here the CDR3 DNA reads TGTGCCAGCCGTTTTCGGGACGGGGGGGGAGAGCAGTTCTTC.

V and J are TRBV28 and TRBJ2-7; no clear D. Trimming removed 1 base at V and 5 bases at J, with 12 bases between. The CDR3 sequence is 14 residues long. Germline CDR1 reads MDHEN; CDR2 reads SYDVKM. CDR3 residues: CASSLSLELNEQYF. In DNA, the CDR3 is TGTGCCAGCAGTTTATCCCTGGAGTTAAACGAGCAGTACTTC.

This clonotype came up a few times. This sequence joins TRBV6-5 and TRBJ2-1; D call uncertain. Germline CDR1 reads MNHEY; CDR2 reads SVGAGI. The V end was cut by 6 bases, the J end by 4 bases, with 16 bases between. The CDR3 extends over 15 amino acids. The CDR3 DNA reads TGTGCCAGCAGGGGCCTACGAGACACTTACAATGAGCAGTTCTTC. Translation gives CASRGLRDTYNEQFF.

This clonotype was observed many times. This chain links TRBV29-1 with TRBJ1-5; D gene unclear. The germline V gene has CDR1 SQVTM and CDR2 ANQGSEA. The CDR3 runs 13 residues. V was trimmed by 3 bases and J by 2 bases, leaving 8 bases between them. CDR3 region: CSVEVAGNQPQHF. Written as DNA, the CDR3 is TGCAGCGTTGAGGTAGCTGGCAATCAGCCCCAGCATTTT.

This clonotype has more than one count but fewer than ten. The rearrangement links TRBV6-1 to TRBJ1-4, with 7 bases that match TRBD1. There are 13 residues in the CDR3. Germline V lookup: CDR1 MNHNS, CDR2 SASEGT. The V and J ends lost 5 bases and 7 bases, in that order; junction bases with no gene match: 4. This CDR3 is CASSIQGIEKLFF. CDR3 coding DNA: TGTGCCAGCAGTATACAGGGGATTGAAAAACTGTTTTTT.

Note on this clonotype: A junction boundary mismatches the germline segment, possibly from a read error. For the CDR3, the DNA is TGTGCCAGCAGTCCAATCCCTAGCGAGACCCACTACTTC. It is translated as CASSPIPSETHYF. V gene TRBV6-1 combines with J gene TRBJ2-5; D is possibly TRBD2 (6 bases). Germline V CDR1 and CDR2: MNHNS, SASEGT. The CDR3 loop spans 13 amino acids.

V usage is TRBV10-2 and J usage is TRBJ1-1; D is undetermined. Trimming left V 1 base short and J 3 bases short, with 9 bases between. This CDR3 spans 14 amino acids. The germline gives CDR1 WSHSY, CDR2 SAAADI. The CDR3 reads CASSELAAYTEAFF. The CDR3, as DNA: TGCGCCAGCAGTGAGTTGGCAGCCTACACTGAAGCTTTCTTT.

There are a few counts of this clonotype. This rearrangement joins TRBV6-5 to TRBJ2-7; D is possibly TRBD2 (5 bases). The CDR3 has 15 amino acids. Trimming removed 5 bases at V and 0 bases at J, with 14 bases between. Germline CDR1 and CDR2: MNHEY and SVGAGI. CDR3 DNA: TGTGCCAGCAGTCAGAGAACGGACTTCTCCTACGAGCAGTACTTC. Amino acid sequence: CASSQRTDFSYEQYF.

The table lists this clonotype with a few counts. CDR3 bases: TGTGCCAGCAGAGGGGGAGAGGGCGAGCAGTACTTC. It yields the protein CASRGGEGEQYF. The chain has TRBV6-2 or TRBV6-3 and TRBJ2-7; a weak D match, TRBD1 (6 bases). Looked up from germline, CDR1 is MNHEY and CDR2 is SVGEGT. Trimming took off 6 bases at V and 6 bases at J, with 12 bases between the two ends. This CDR3 has 12 residues.

Points on this clonotype: With a much larger clone just one base away, this may be a read error. The gene calls are TRBV29-1 and TRBJ2-5; 8 bases agree with TRBD1. Trimming cost V 5 bases and J 7 bases; bases outside gene matches: 12. The V gene's germline CDR1 is SQVTM and CDR2 ANQGSEA. CDR3 length: 14 amino acids. Written as DNA, the CDR3 is TGCAGCGTTATTCCAGGGGGCATGATAGTGACCCAGTACTTC. Amino acid sequence: CSVIPGGMIVTQYF.

This clonotype was observed many times. The chain couples TRBV29-1 to TRBJ2-7; 8 bases fit TRBD2. The length of the CDR3 is 16 residues. J was trimmed by 1 base and V by 2 bases; bases with no gene match: 10. The germline V gene has CDR1 SQVTM and CDR2 ANQGSEA. DNA for the CDR3: TGCAGCGTTGAATCCCGCAAGACTAGCGAGTCCTACGAGCAGTACTTC. It specifies CSVESRKTSESYEQYF.

Concerning this clonotype itself: A much more abundant neighbour one base away suggests this may be a read error. The chain links TRBV6-5 to TRBJ2-1, with 8 bases identical to TRBD2. Germline-derived CDR1 and CDR2 are MNHEY and SVGAGI. This CDR3 has 15 amino acids. The CDR3 spells CASSESGSTYKEQFF. CDR3 DNA: TGTGCCAGCAGTGAAAGCGGGAGTACCTACAAAGAGCAGTTCTTC.

Judged by abundance, this clonotype is medium-sized (0.01 to 0.1%). The chain is built from TRBV11-2 and TRBJ2-1; 11 bases are a match to TRBD2. V was clipped by 2 bases and J by 6 bases; unmatched bases: 3. This CDR3 has 15 residues. Germline CDR1 is SGHAT and CDR2 is FQNNGV. CDR3 DNA sequence: TGTGCCAGCAGCTTACAACTAGCGGGAGTCAATGAGCAGTTCTTC. Translation gives CASSLQLAGVNEQFF.

The V and J genes are TRBV6-6 and TRBJ2-1; 7 bases map to TRBD2. The CDR3 is 12 amino acids. The germline V gene has CDR1 MNHNY and CDR2 SVGAGI (reference sequence). The ends lost 6 bases at V and 10 bases at J; junction bases unmatched: 6. The CDR3 here is CASSLGGREQFF. The CDR3 coding sequence is TGTGCCAGCAGCCTCGGGGGGAGGGAGCAGTTCTTC.

This clonotype has only a few counts. This chain joins TRBV29-1 and TRBJ1-3, with D unresolved. CDR3 length: 14 amino acids. V lost 1 base and J 8 bases, leaving 15 bases between the germline ends. Per germline, CDR1 SQVTM and CDR2 ANQGSEA. The chain's CDR3 is CSVEGPGRRDTIYF. The CDR3 DNA sequence: TGCAGCGTTGAAGGCCCGGGAAGGAGAGACACCATATATTTT.

For this clonotype: The DNA is omitted, as the CDR3 cannot be located on it reliably, and the CDR3 follows TCRdb's listing. The J gene is TRBJ2-2, the V gene TRBV11-1. The CDR3 is 15 amino acids in total, end residues counted. Germline V gives CDR1 SGHAT, CDR2 FQDESV (reference sequence). The CDR3 reads CASSSSTANTGSCFF.

This clonotype has just one count. The J gene is TRBJ1-5, the V gene TRBV6-5; D is perhaps TRBD1 (5 bases). Germline V gives CDR1 MNHEY, CDR2 SVGAGI. V lost 2 bases and J lost 6, with 8 bases in between. CDR3 length equals 13 residues. As DNA, the CDR3 is TGTGCCAGCAGTTACAGGGGCAGTCAGCCCCAGCATTTT. Its translation: CASSYRGSQPQHF.

The chain joins TRBV14 to TRBJ1-2; the D gene is possibly TRBD1 (5 bases). The CDR3 is 16 amino acids. Looked up from germline, CDR1 is SGHDN and CDR2 is FVKESK. Trimming stripped 3 bases from V and 4 bases from J, with 18 bases between. CDR3 sequence: CASSHWRAGMSYGYTF. The CDR3, as DNA: TGTGCCAGCAGCCATTGGCGCGCAGGGATGAGCTATGGCTACACCTTC.

This clonotype was detected a few times. V gene TRBV4-1 combines with J gene TRBJ2-2; TRBD2 aligns across 8 bases. CDR3 size: 15 residues. Germline V lookup: CDR1 MGHRA, CDR2 YSYEKL. The V gene end was trimmed by 8 bases and the J gene end by 5 bases; junction bases not matched to a gene: 10. CDR3 sequence: CASLSGRAGTGELFF. DNA of the CDR3: TGCGCCAGCCTAAGCGGGAGAGCTGGTACCGGGGAGCTGTTTTTT.

This clonotype has at least ten counts. The V and J genes are TRBV12-3 or TRBV12-4 and TRBJ2-5; TRBD1 aligns across 7 bases. The trim removed 5 bases at V and 1 base at J, leaving 7 bases unmatched. The CDR3 sequence is 15 residues long. This chain's CDR3 is CASSHQGVGQETQYF. In nucleotides, the CDR3 is TGTGCCAGCAGTCACCAGGGGGTCGGCCAAGAGACCCAGTACTTC.

As regards this clonotype: Since no conserved phenylalanine or tryptophan closes the CDR3, a read error is the likely cause. The CDR3 spells CASSQDRFERLEETQYS. The CDR3, as DNA: TGCGCCAGCAGCCAGGATCGGTTCGAAAGACTTGAAGAGACCCAGTACTCC. V usage is TRBV4-1 and J usage is TRBJ2-5; no clear D gene. Germline CDR1 is MGHRA and CDR2 is YSYEKL. CDR3 size: 17 residues. The V and J ends lost 3 bases and 3 bases respectively, with 20 bases between them.

Of note for this clonotype: A much bigger clone sits one base away, suggesting this may be a read error. The rearrangement uses TRBV6-1 and TRBJ2-1; 8 bases fit TRBD1. The CDR3 runs 15 residues. In germline, CDR1 is MNHNS, CDR2 SASEGT. As DNA, the CDR3 is TGTGCCAGCAGTGAAGCGCAGGGGGCCTACAATGAGCACTTCTTC. Protein product: CASSEAQGAYNEHFF.